The rows below give T cell receptor beta chains drawn from one sample of a study of metastatic and nonmetastatic thyroid tumors. MiXCR was used by TCRdb to re-call the PCR reads. Among 35,000 to 45,000 clones listed, less than 30% were seen once. Input material: blood. The receptors originated from a male donor with papillary thyroid cancer or a benign thyroid nodule (not recorded which). Some clones in this sample may be carry-over from other donors' samples. The CDR3 runs from the conserved cysteine through the conserved F or W. The D gene is left open where the match is weak. Not every row has a clone size; where given, it reads once, few, many or a size class.

CDR3aa: CSARTGTGDYEQYF
CDR3nt: TGCAGTGCTAGGACCGGGACAGGAGACTACGAGCAGTACTTC
abundance: once
d_gene: TRBD1
v_gene: TRBV20-1
j_gene: TRBJ2-7

CDR3aa: CATSSLTHSLTDTQYF
CDR3nt: TGTGCCACCAGCAGCCTCACCCATTCGCTCACAGATACGCAGTATTTT
abundance: many
d_gene: .
v_gene: TRBV15
j_gene: TRBJ2-3

CDR3aa: CATSEKPGLADTNEQFF
CDR3nt: TGTGCCACCAGTGAAAAACCGGGACTAGCGGATACCAATGAGCAGTTCTTC
abundance: .
d_gene: TRBD2
v_gene: TRBV24-1
j_gene: TRBJ2-1

CDR3aa: CASSYRGREYEQYF
CDR3nt: TGTGCCAGCAGTTACAGGGGACGGGAATACGAGCAGTACTTC
abundance: many
d_gene: TRBD1
v_gene: TRBV12-3/TRBV12-4
j_gene: TRBJ2-7

CDR3aa: CSARVTSGRAGLGKQYF
CDR3nt: TGCAGTGCTAGAGTCACTAGCGGGAGGGCCGGACTGGGCAAGCAGTACTTC
abundance: .
d_gene: TRBD2
v_gene: TRBV20-1
j_gene: TRBJ2-7

CDR3aa: CSALGPTAGKSSYEQYF
CDR3nt: TGCAGTGCCCTGGGTCCTACTGCGGGAAAGAGCTCCTACGAGCAGTACTTC
abundance: .
d_gene: .
v_gene: TRBV20-1
j_gene: TRBJ2-7

CDR3aa: CASSVEGPTEAFF
CDR3nt: TGTGCCAGCAGTGTAGAGGGGCCCACTGAAGCTTTCTTT
abundance: many
d_gene: .
v_gene: TRBV6-1
j_gene: TRBJ1-1

CDR3aa: CASRGTPNQPQHF
CDR3nt: TGTGCCAGCAGGGGTACCCCCAATCAGCCCCAGCATTTT
abundance: .
d_gene: .
v_gene: TRBV28
j_gene: TRBJ1-5

CDR3aa: CASSHSGRGGYYEQYF
CDR3nt: TGTGCCAGCAGCCACTCGGGAAGGGGGGGTTACTACGAGCAGTACTTC
abundance: .
d_gene: .
v_gene: TRBV3-1
j_gene: TRBJ2-7

CDR3aa: CSVPDPDRTYGYTF
CDR3nt: TGCAGCGTCCCTGACCCGGACAGAACCTATGGCTACACCTTC
abundance: few
d_gene: .
v_gene: TRBV29-1
j_gene: TRBJ1-2

CDR3aa: CASSQDQSPAFF
CDR3nt: TGCGCCAGCAGCCAAGATCAATCCCCCGCTTTCTTT
abundance: few
d_gene: .
v_gene: TRBV4-1
j_gene: TRBJ1-1

CDR3aa: CASSQYPFGANVLTF
CDR3nt: TGTGCCAGCAGCCAATACCCCTTTGGGGCCAACGTCCTGACTTTC
abundance: many
d_gene: .
v_gene: TRBV14
j_gene: TRBJ2-6

CDR3aa: CASSLHGAIRNTGELFF
CDR3nt: TGTGCCAGCAGCTTACACGGGGCTATCAGGAACACCGGGGAGCTGTTTTTT
abundance: medium-sized
d_gene: .
v_gene: TRBV7-2
j_gene: TRBJ2-2

CDR3aa: CAISEGSYEQYF
CDR3nt: TGTGCCATCAGTGAGGGGTCGTACGAGCAGTACTTC
abundance: .
d_gene: .
v_gene: TRBV10-3
j_gene: TRBJ2-7

CDR3aa: CSALGTGSNEQYF
CDR3nt: TGCAGTGCTCTGGGGACAGGGTCAAACGAGCAGTACTTC
abundance: .
d_gene: TRBD1
v_gene: TRBV20-1
j_gene: TRBJ2-7

CDR3aa: CASSISRGTAEQFF
CDR3nt: TGTGCCAGTAGTATAAGCAGGGGGACGGCTGAGCAGTTCTTC
abundance: few
d_gene: TRBD1
v_gene: TRBV19
j_gene: TRBJ2-1

CDR3aa: CASSRRFGGLTGELFF
CDR3nt: TGCGCCAGCAGCCGGAGGTTTGGCGGGTTAACCGGGGAGCTGTTTTTT
abundance: .
d_gene: .
v_gene: TRBV4-1
j_gene: TRBJ2-2

CDR3aa: CASSQDRDSNSPLHF
CDR3nt: TGCGCCAGCAGCCAAGACCGGGACAGTAATTCACCCCTCCACTTT
abundance: once
d_gene: TRBD1
v_gene: TRBV5-1
j_gene: TRBJ1-6

CDR3aa: CASSPGRRYVYTEAFF
CDR3nt: TGTGCCAGCTCACCAGGGCGGCGGTATGTGTACACTGAAGCTTTCTTT
abundance: .
d_gene: .
v_gene: TRBV18
j_gene: TRBJ1-1

CDR3aa: CATRLGTGELFF
CDR3nt: TGTGCCACCAGACTAGGGACCGGGGAGCTGTTTTTT
abundance: .
d_gene: .
v_gene: TRBV24-1
j_gene: TRBJ2-2

CDR3aa: CASSLGDTRGEQYF
CDR3nt: TGCGCCAGCAGCTTGGGGGACACTCGGGGCGAGCAGTACTTC
abundance: .
d_gene: .
v_gene: TRBV5-1
j_gene: TRBJ2-7

CDR3aa: CASSRGGGANVLTF
CDR3nt: TGCGCCAGCAGCCGTGGGGGTGGGGCCAACGTCCTGACTTTC
abundance: once
d_gene: .
v_gene: TRBV4-1
j_gene: TRBJ2-6

CDR3aa: CASSLVGTSGANVLTF
CDR3nt: TGCGCCAGCAGCTTGGTGGGAACGTCCGGGGCCAACGTCCTGACTTTC
abundance: medium-sized
d_gene: .
v_gene: TRBV5-1
j_gene: TRBJ2-6

CDR3aa: CASHWAWGDTQYF
CDR3nt: TGTGCCAGCCATTGGGCCTGGGGAGATACGCAGTATTTT
abundance: .
d_gene: .
v_gene: TRBV6-1
j_gene: TRBJ2-3

CDR3aa: CASSADSSNEKLFF
CDR3nt: TGTGCCAGCTCAGCCGACAGCTCTAATGAAAAACTGTTTTTT
abundance: .
d_gene: .
v_gene: TRBV18
j_gene: TRBJ1-4

CDR3aa: CASIPASGRAGELFF
CDR3nt: TGTGCCAGCATCCCGGCTAGCGGGAGGGCCGGGGAGCTGTTTTTT
abundance: many
d_gene: TRBD2
v_gene: TRBV7-9
j_gene: TRBJ2-2

CDR3aa: CASSLVGGGNQPQHF
CDR3nt: TGTGCCAGCAGCTTAGTGGGAGGAGGCAATCAGCCCCAGCATTTT
abundance: many
d_gene: .
v_gene: TRBV7-2
j_gene: TRBJ1-5

CDR3aa: CASMAGEVSGANVLTF
CDR3nt: TGTGCCAGTATGGCAGGGGAAGTCTCTGGGGCCAACGTCCTGACTTTC
abundance: many
d_gene: .
v_gene: TRBV19
j_gene: TRBJ2-6

CDR3aa: CASSHSSYEQYF
CDR3nt: TGTGCCAGCAGTCACAGCTCCTACGAGCAGTACTTC
abundance: .
d_gene: .
v_gene: TRBV12-3/TRBV12-4
j_gene: TRBJ2-7

CDR3aa: CASSPGQGIPNTEAFF
CDR3nt: TGTGCCAGCAGCCCAGGACAGGGAATTCCGAACACTGAAGCTTTCTTT
abundance: .
d_gene: TRBD1
v_gene: TRBV7-6
j_gene: TRBJ1-1

CDR3aa: CASSPALPLAGGITYEQYF
CDR3nt: TGTGCCAGCAGCCCCGCTTTGCCCCTAGCGGGAGGGATCACCTACGAGCAGTACTTC
abundance: many
d_gene: .
v_gene: TRBV3-2
j_gene: TRBJ2-7

CDR3aa: CASSFDPRAASNTGELFF
CDR3nt: TGTGCCAGCAGTTTCGACCCTAGGGCGGCATCGAACACCGGGGAGCTGTTTTTT
abundance: many
d_gene: .
v_gene: TRBV28
j_gene: TRBJ2-2

CDR3aa: CASSLVGLGGETQYF
CDR3nt: TGCGCCAGCAGCTTGGTAGGGCTAGGGGGAGAGACCCAGTACTTC
abundance: .
d_gene: .
v_gene: TRBV5-1
j_gene: TRBJ2-5

CDR3aa: CASSSALYNEQYF
CDR3nt: TGTGCCAGCAGCTCCGCACTCTACAACGAGCAGTACTTC
abundance: few
d_gene: .
v_gene: TRBV11-2
j_gene: TRBJ2-7

CDR3aa: CASSFQVNTEAFF
CDR3nt: TGTGCCAGCAGCTTTCAGGTGAACACTGAAGCTTTCTTT
abundance: many
d_gene: .
v_gene: TRBV7-2
j_gene: TRBJ1-1

CDR3aa: CASSTGAVGGHEQYF
CDR3nt: TGTGCCAGCTCAACGGGGGCGGTCGGGGGCCACGAGCAGTACTTC
abundance: .
d_gene: .
v_gene: TRBV19
j_gene: TRBJ2-7